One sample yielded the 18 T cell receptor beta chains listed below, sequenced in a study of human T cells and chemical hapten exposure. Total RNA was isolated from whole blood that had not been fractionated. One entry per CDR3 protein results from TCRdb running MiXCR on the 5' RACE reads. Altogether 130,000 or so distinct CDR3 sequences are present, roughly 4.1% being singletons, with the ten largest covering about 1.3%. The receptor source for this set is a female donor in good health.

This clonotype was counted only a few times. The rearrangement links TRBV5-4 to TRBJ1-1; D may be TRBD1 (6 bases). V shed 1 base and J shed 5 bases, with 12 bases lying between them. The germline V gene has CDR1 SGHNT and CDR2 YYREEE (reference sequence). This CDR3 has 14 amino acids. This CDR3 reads CASSLYRGETEAFF. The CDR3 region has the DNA TGTGCCAGCAGCTTGTATAGGGGGGAAACTGAAGCTTTCTTT.

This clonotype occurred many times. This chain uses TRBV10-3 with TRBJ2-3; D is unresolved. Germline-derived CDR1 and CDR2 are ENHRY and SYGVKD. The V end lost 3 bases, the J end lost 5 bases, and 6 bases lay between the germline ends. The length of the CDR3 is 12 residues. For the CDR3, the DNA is TGTGCCATCAGTGAATTGGTAGATACGCAGTATTTT. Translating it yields CAISELVDTQYF.

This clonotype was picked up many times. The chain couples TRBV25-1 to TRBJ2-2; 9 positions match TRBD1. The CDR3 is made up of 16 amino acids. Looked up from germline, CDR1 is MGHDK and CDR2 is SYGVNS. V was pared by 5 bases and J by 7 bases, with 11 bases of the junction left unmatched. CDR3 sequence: CASSPRDRANFGELFF. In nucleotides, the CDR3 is TGTGCCAGCAGTCCCCGGGACAGGGCTAATTTCGGGGAGCTGTTTTTT. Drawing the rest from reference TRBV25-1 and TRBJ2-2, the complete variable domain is EADIYQTPRYLVIGTGKKITLECSQTMGHDKMYWYQQDPGMELHLIHYSYGVNSTEKGDLSSESTVSRIRTEHFPLTLESARPSHTSQYLCASSPRDRANFGELFFGEGSRLTVL.

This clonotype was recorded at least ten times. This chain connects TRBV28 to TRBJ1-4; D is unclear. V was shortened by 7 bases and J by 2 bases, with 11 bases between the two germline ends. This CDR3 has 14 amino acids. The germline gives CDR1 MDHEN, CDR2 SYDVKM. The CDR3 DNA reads TGTGCCAGCATAAGGAGATTTACTAATGAAAAACTGTTTTTT. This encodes CASIRRFTNEKLFF.

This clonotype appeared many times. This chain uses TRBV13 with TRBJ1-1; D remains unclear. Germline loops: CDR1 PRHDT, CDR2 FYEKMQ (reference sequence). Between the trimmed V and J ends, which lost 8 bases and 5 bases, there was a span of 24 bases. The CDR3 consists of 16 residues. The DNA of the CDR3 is TGTGCCAGCCTTCCCGCGGTTCCCCCCTCGGGTACTGAAGCTTTCTTT. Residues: CASLPAVPPSGTEAFF.

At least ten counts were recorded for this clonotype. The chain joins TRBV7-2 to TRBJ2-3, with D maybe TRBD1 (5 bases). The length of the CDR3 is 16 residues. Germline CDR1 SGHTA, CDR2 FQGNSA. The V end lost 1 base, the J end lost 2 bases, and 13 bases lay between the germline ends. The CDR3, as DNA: TGTGCCAGCAGCTTAGGGGGCACCACCATCACAGATACGCAGTATTTT. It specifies CASSLGGTTITDTQYF.

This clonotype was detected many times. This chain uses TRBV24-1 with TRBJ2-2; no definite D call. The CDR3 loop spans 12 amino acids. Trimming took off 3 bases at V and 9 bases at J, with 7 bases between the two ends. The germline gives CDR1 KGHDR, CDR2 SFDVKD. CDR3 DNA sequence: TGTGCCACCAGTGATGTATTCAGGGAGCTGTTTTTT. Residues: CATSDVFRELFF.

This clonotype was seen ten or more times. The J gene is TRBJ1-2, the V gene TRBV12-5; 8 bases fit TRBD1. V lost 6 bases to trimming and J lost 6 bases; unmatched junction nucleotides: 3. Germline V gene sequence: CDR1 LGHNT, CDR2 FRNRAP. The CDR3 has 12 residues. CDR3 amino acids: CASGQGVNGYTF. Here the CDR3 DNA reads TGTGCTAGTGGACAGGGGGTTAATGGCTACACCTTC.

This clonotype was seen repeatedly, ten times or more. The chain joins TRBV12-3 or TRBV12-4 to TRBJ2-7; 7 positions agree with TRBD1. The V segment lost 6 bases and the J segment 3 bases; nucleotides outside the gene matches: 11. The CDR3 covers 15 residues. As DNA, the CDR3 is TGTGCCAGCAGGCTGCGGAGGACAGGACGCTACGAGCAGTACTTC. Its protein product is CASRLRRTGRYEQYF.

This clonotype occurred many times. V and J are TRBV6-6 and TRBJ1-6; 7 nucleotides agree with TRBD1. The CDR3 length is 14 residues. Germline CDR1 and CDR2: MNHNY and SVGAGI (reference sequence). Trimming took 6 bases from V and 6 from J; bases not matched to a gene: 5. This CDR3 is CASRPGQSNSPLHF. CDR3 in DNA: TGTGCCAGCAGGCCGGGACAGAGTAATTCACCCCTCCACTTT.

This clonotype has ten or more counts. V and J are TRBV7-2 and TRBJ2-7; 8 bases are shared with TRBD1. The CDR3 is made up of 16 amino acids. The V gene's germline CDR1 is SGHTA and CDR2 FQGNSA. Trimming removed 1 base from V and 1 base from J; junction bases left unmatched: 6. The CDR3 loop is CASSLEGTGPSYEQYF. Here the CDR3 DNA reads TGTGCCAGCAGCTTAGAAGGGACAGGCCCTTCCTACGAGCAGTACTTC.

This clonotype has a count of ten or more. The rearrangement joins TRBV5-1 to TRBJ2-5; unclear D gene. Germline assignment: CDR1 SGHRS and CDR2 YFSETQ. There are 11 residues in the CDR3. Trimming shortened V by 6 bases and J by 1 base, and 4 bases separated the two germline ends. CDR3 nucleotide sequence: TGCGCCAGCAATCTCCAAGAGACCCAGTACTTC. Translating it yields CASNLQETQYF.

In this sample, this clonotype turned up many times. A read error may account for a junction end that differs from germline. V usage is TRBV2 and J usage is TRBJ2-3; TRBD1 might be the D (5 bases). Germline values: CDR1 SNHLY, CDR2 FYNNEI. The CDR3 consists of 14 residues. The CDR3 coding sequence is TGTGCCAGCTGTGAAGGTCAGGGATCAGATACGCAGTATTTT. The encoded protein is CASCEGQGSDTQYF.

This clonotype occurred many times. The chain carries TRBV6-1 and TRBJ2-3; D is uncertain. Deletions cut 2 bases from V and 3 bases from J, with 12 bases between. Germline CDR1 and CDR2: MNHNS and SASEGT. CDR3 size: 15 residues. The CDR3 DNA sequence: TGTGCCAGCAGTGAACTGGGCAGCCGAACAGATACGCAGTATTTT. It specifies CASSELGSRTDTQYF.

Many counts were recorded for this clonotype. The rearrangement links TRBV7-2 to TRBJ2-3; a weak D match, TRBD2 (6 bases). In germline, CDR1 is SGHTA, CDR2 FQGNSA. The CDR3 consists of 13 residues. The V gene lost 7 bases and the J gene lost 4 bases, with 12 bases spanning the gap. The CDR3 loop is CASTRGGADTQYF. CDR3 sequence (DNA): TGTGCCAGCACCCGAGGAGGGGCAGATACGCAGTATTTT.

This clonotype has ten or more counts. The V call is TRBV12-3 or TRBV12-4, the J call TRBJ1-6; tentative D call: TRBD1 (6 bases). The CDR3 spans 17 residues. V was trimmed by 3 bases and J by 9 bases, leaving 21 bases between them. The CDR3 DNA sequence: TGTGCCAGCAGTTTGGGGAAATTTTGGACAGAAGGTTCACCCCTCCACTTT. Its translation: CASSLGKFWTEGSPLHF.

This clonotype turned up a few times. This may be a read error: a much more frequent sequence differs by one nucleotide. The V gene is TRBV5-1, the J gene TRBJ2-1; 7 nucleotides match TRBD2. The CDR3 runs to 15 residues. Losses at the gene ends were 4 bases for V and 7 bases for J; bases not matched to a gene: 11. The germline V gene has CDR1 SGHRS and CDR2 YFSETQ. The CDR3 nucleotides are TGCGCCAGCAGCCTGAACGGGGGGAGCGAAAATGAGCAGTTCTTC. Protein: CASSLNGGSENEQFF.

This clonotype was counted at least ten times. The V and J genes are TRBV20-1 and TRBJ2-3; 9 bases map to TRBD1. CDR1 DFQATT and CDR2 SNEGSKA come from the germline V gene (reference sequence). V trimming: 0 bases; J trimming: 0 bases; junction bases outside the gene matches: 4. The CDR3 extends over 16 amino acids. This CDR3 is CSARDYRGLSTDTQYF. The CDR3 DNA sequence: TGCAGTGCTAGAGATTACAGGGGGCTAAGCACAGATACGCAGTATTTT.